The 6 T cell receptor beta chains below all came from one sample that was sequenced in a study of T-cell memory formation after mild COVID-19. In TCRdb, the 5' RACE reads were re-called with MiXCR into one record per CDR3 protein. The sample records 550,000 to 600,000 distinct CDR3 sequences, less than 25% being singletons. The sequencing sample was made of PBMCs or a T cell subset sorted from them (not recorded which). The receptors shown here come from an adult woman who had mild COVID-19 (a few samples of this study predate the infection). Cell type and time point are not known.

Worth noting for this clonotype: A read error is possible here, since a much larger clone lies one base away. This rearrangement joins TRBV6-2 or TRBV6-3 to TRBJ2-7, with D possibly called TRBD1 or TRBD2 (5 bases each). Trimming stripped 8 bases from V and 2 bases from J, with 7 bases between. The CDR3 runs 11 residues. Germline V gene sequence: CDR1 MNHEY, CDR2 SVGEGT. CDR3 in DNA: TGTGCCAGCGGGACCACCTACGAGCAGTACTTC. Its translation is CASGTTYEQYF.

In its sample, this clonotype was seen a few times. The chain is built from TRBV6-5 and TRBJ2-5, with 7 bases matching TRBD1. The junction had 15 bases not matched to a gene; V was cut back by 4 bases and J by 7 bases. Germline V gene sequence: CDR1 MNHEY, CDR2 SVGAGI. The CDR3 extends over 16 amino acids. In nucleotides, the CDR3 is TGTGCCAGCAGTTTACAGGGGACCGCTGATTTCGGGACCCAGTACTTC. It codes for CASSLQGTADFGTQYF.

This clonotype was seen a few times. This chain uses TRBV30 with TRBJ1-1; D remains ambiguous. V was clipped by 3 bases and J by 0 bases, with 14 bases between them. CDR1 GTSNPN and CDR2 SVGIG come from the germline V gene (reference sequence). The CDR3 has 15 residues. Here the CDR3 DNA reads TGTGCCTGGAGCCAGATCCGGGTCCTGAACACTGAAGCTTTCTTT. It translates to CAWSQIRVLNTEAFF. The whole variable domain, remainder taken from reference TRBV30 and TRBJ1-1, is SQTIHQWPATLVQPVGSPLSLECTVEGTSNPNLYWYRQAAGRGLQLLFYSVGIGQISSEVPQNLSASRPQDRQFILSSKKLLLSDSGFYLCAWSQIRVLNTEAFFGQGTRLTVV.

This clonotype was counted a few times. This chain connects TRBV18 to TRBJ1-2; D perhaps matches TRBD1 (5 bases). Trimming stripped 10 bases from V and 7 bases from J, with 16 bases between. CDR3 length: 12 residues. The V gene's germline CDR1 is KGHSH and CDR2 LQKENI. CDR3: CATRIGDPGYTF. The DNA of the CDR3 is TGTGCCACCCGAATCGGGGACCCTGGCTACACCTTC.

The chain joins TRBV4-1 to TRBJ2-1; tentative D call: TRBD2 (7 bases). Germline values: CDR1 MGHRA, CDR2 YSYEKL. The CDR3 consists of 16 residues. Trimming removed 0 bases at V and 2 bases at J, with 11 bases between. The CDR3 is CASSQDSGGTYNEQFF. In DNA, the CDR3 is TGCGCCAGCAGCCAAGATTCGGGGGGCACCTACAATGAGCAGTTCTTC.

The rearrangement joins TRBV18 to TRBJ1-1; D is possibly TRBD1 (5 bases). The CDR3 contains 14 residues. The V gene's germline CDR1 is KGHSH and CDR2 LQKENI. The V end lost 1 base, the J end lost 2 bases, and 8 bases lay between the germline ends. CDR3 sequence (DNA): TGTGCCAGCTCACCACAACGGACAAACACTGAAGCTTTCTTT. Amino acid sequence: CASSPQRTNTEAFF.